Following are 2 T cell receptor beta chains from one sample sequenced in a study of T cells in Graves' hyperthyroidism and ophthalmopathy (dated by TCRdb to about 2019). Library creation used multiplex PCR. The sequencing machine was an Illumina HiSeq 2000. Amplification of TCR beta CDR3 regions was carried out from RNA transcripts. For the first round of RT-PCR on the TCR CDR3, the HTBI primer set was used together with the Qiagen OneStep RT-PCR kit. Using fastp at Q25 and MiXCR, TCRdb reprocessed the public reads and kept productive beta chains. A single entry per CDR3 protein holds the most common genes and DNA from its merged rows. In all, the sample holds 250,000 to 300,000 distinct CDR3 sequences, and roughly 13% of those were seen once. The top ten constitute under 8% of the sample. Sequenced: blood. These TCRs come from a woman in her thirties or forties with Graves' hyperthyroidism.

At least ten counts were recorded for this clonotype. The chain links TRBV28 to TRBJ2-7, with D uncertain. This CDR3 contains 12 residues. CDR1 is MDHEN and CDR2 is SYDVKM in the germline V gene. Trimming removed 3 bases at V and 6 bases at J, with 9 bases between. The CDR3 DNA reads TGTGCCAGCAGTTTCTCCTGGTTCGAGCAGTACTTC. Its translation is CASSFSWFEQYF. Full variable domain (rest looked up from reference TRBV28 and TRBJ2-7): DVKVTQSSRYLVKRTGEKVFLECVQDMDHENMFWYRQDPGLGLRLIYFSYDVKMKEKGDIPEGYSVSREKKERFSLILESASTNQTSMYLCASSFSWFEQYFGPGTRLTVT.

With respect to this clonotype: The CDR3 end shows no conserved phenylalanine or tryptophan, and so a read error is likely. The J gene is TRBJ2-3, the V gene TRBV7-2; perhaps TRBD2 as D (5 bases). The germline V gene encodes CDR1 SGHTA and CDR2 FQGNSA. The CDR3 has 16 residues. The CDR3 protein is CASSLARDWSTDRQYV. DNA for the CDR3: TGTGCCAGCAGCTTAGCCCGGGATTGGAGCACAGATAGGCAGTATGTT.